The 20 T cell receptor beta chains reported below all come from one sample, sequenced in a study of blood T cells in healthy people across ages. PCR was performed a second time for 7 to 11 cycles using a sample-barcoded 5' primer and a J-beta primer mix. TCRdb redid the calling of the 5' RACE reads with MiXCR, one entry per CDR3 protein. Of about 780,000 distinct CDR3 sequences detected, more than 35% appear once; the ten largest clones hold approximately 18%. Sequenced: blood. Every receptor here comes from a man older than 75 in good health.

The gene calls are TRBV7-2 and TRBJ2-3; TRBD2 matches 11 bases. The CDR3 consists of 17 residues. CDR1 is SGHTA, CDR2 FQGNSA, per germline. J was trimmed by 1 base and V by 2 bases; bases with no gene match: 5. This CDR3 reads CASSLLGGLAGTDTQYF. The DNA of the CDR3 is TGTGCCAGCAGCTTACTGGGGGGACTAGCGGGCACAGATACGCAGTATTTT.

This CDR3 reads CVILDRLKNIQYF. CDR3 bases: TGTGTCATCCTGGACAGGCTAAAAAACATTCAGTACTTC. This sequence joins TRBV28 and TRBJ2-4; 7 bases are shared with TRBD1. CDR1 is MDHEN, CDR2 SYDVKM, per germline. The CDR3 loop spans 13 amino acids.

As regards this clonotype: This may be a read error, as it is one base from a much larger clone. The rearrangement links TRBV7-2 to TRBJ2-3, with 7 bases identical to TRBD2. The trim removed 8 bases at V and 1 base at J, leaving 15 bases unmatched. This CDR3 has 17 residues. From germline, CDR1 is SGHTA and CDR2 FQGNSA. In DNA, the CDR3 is TGTGCCAGCGGTCTCAGCTACCCTAGCGGAGGCACAGATACGCAGTATTTT. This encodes CASGLSYPSGGTDTQYF.

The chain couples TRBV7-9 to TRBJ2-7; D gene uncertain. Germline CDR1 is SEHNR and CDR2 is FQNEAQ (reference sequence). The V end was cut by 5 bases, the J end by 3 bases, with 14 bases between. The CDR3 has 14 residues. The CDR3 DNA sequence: TGTGCCAGCAGCCTAAGTCTGACGGACTACGAGCAGTACTTC. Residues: CASSLSLTDYEQYF.

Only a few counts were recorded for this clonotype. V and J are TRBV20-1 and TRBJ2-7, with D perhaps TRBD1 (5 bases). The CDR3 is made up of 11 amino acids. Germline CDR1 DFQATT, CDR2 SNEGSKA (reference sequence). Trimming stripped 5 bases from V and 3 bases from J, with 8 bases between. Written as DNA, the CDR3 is TGCAGTGCTTCACAGGACTACGAGCAGTACTTC. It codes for CSASQDYEQYF.

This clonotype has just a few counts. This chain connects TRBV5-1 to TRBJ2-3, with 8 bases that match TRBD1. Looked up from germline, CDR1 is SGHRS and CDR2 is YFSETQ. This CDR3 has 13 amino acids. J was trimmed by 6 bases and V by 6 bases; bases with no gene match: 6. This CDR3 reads CASNKDREDTQYF. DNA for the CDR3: TGCGCCAGCAACAAGGACAGGGAGGATACGCAGTATTTT.

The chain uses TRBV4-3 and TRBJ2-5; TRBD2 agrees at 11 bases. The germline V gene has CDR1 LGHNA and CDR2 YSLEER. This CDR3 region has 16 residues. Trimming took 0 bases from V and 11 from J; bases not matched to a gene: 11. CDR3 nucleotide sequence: TGCGCCAGCAGCCAAGACGGGACTAGCGGATTCAATGAGCAGTACTTC. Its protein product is CASSQDGTSGFNEQYF.

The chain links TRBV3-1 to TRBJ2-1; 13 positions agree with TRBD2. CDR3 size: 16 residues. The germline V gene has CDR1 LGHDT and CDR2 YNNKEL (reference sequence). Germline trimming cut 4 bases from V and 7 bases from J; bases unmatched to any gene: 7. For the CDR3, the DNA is TGTGCCAGCAGCCTCGTACTAGCGGGAGGGCAAAATGAGCAGTTCTTC. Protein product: CASSLVLAGGQNEQFF.

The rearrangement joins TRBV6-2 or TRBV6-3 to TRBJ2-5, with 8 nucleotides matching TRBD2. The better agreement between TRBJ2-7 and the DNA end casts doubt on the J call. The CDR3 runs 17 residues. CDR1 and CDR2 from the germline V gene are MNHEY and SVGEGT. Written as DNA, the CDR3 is TGTGCTACCCTTCGTGACGTAGCGGGACCCCTTCCTACCGAGCAGTACTTC. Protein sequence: CATLRDVAGPLPTEQYF.

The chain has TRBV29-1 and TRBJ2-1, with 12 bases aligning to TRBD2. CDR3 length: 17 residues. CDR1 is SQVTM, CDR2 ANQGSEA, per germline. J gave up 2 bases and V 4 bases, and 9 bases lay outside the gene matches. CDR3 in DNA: TGCAGCGTTGGCTTACTAGCGGGAGGAGGGGCCTACAATGAGCAGTTCTTC. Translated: CSVGLLAGGGAYNEQFF.

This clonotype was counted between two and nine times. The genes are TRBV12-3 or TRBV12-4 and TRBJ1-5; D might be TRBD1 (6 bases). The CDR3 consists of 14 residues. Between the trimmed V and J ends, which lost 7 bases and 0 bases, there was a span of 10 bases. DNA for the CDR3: TGTGCCAGCAAACAGGGTAGTAGCAATCAGCCCCAGCATTTT. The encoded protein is CASKQGSSNQPQHF.

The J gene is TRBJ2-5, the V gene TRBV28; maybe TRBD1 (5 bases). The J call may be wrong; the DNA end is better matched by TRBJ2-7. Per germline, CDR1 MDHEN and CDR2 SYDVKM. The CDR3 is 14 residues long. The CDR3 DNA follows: TGTGCCAGCAGCCCCAGGGTCTCAAGTAACGAGCAGTACTTC. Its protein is CASSPRVSSNEQYF.

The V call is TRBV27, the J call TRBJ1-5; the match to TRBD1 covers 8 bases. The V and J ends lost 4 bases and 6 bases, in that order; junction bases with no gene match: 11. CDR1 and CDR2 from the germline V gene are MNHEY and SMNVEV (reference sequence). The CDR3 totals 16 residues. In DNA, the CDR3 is TGTGCCAGCAGTTCATCTCAGGGGGCGCGAAGTCAGCCCCAGCATTTT. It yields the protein CASSSSQGARSQPQHF.

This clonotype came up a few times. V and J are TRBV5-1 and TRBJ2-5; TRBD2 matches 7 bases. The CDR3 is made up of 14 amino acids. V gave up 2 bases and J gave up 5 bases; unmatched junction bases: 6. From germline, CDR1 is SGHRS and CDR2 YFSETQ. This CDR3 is CASSFAGVGETQYF. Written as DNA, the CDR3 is TGCGCCAGCAGCTTTGCGGGAGTCGGGGAGACCCAGTACTTC.

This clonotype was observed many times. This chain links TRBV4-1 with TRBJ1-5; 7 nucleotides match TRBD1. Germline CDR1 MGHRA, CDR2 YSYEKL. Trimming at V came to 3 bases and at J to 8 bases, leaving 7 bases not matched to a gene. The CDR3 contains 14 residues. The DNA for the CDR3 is TGCGCCAGCAGCCACCCGACAGGGACGGAGCCCCAGCATTTT. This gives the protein CASSHPTGTEPQHF.

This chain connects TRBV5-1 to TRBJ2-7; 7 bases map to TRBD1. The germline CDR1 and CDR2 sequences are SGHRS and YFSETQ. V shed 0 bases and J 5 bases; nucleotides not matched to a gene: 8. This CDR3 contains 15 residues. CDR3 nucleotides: TGCGCCAGCAGCTTGGGACAGGGAACGAGGCACGAGCAGTACTTC. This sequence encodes CASSLGQGTRHEQYF.

The CDR3 DNA is TGTGCCAGCATTCCCCGGGACAGGGTTGGGTCACCCCTCCACTTT. Translation: CASIPRDRVGSPLHF. The chain recombines TRBV28 with TRBJ1-6, with 9 bases fitting TRBD1. Unmatched junction bases numbered 11, after V lost 7 bases and J lost 10 bases. The CDR3 is 15 amino acids. CDR1 and CDR2 (germline): MDHEN, SYDVKM.

The CDR3 coding sequence is TGCAGTGCTAGGGCCGGGTCCCCGGTGCAGTACTTC. Its translation: CSARAGSPVQYF. V gene TRBV20-1 combines with J gene TRBJ2-7; D ambiguous. The V end lost 3 bases, the J end lost 9 bases, and 15 bases lay between the germline ends. Per the germline V gene, CDR1 is DFQATT and CDR2 is SNEGSKA (reference sequence). This CDR3 is built from 12 residues.

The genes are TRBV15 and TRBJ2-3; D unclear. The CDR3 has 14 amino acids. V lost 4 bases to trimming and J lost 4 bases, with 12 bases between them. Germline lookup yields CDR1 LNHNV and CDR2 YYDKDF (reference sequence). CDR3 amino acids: CATSMQVPSDTQYF. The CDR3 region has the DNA TGTGCCACCAGCATGCAGGTACCTTCAGATACGCAGTATTTT. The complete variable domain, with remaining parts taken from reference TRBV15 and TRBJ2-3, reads DAMVIQNPRYQVTQFGKPVTLSCSQTLNHNVMYWYQQKSSQAPKLLFHYYDKDFNNEADTPDNFQSRRPNTSFCFLDIRSPGLGDTAMYLCATSMQVPSDTQYFGPGTRLTVL.

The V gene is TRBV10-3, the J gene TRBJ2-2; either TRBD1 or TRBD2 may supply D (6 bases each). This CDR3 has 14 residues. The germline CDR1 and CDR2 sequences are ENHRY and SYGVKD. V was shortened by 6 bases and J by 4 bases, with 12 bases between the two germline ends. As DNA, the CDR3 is TGTGCCATCAGGCGGGACAAAGGCACCGGGGAGCTGTTTTTT. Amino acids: CAIRRDKGTGELFF.